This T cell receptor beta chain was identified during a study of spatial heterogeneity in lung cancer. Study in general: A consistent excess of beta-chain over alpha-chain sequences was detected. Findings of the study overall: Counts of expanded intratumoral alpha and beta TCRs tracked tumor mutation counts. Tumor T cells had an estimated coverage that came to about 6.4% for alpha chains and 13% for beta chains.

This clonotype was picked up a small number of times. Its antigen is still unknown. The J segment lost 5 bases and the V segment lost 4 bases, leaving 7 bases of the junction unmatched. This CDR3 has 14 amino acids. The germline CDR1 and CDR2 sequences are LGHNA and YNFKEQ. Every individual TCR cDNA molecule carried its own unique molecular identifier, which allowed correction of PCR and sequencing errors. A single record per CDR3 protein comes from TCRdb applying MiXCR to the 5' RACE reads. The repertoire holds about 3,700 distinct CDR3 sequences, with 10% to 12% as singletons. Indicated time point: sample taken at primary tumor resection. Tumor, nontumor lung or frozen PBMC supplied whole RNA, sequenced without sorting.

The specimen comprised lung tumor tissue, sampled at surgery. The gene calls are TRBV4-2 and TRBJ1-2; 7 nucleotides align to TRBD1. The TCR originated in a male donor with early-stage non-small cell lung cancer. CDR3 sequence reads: CASSREGGPYGYTF. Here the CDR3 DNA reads TGTGCCAGCAGCCGCGAAGGGGGCCCTTATGGCTACACCTTC.